This TCR beta chain is drawn from a study of vaccination and CD4 T cells after COVID-19. Study-level background: Each post-COVID sample was drawn after diagnosis, and the median interval was around 100 days (range 35 to 161). Study observations and caveats: A nonsignificant rise from approximately 21 to 38 was seen in the median number of SARS-CoV-2-reactive clonotypes.

The sample's treatment: roughly 11-day PBMC culture with coronavirus spike peptide pools or control peptides (ViraFEST assay). Researchers used the Oncomine TCR Beta short-read assay to sequence DNA from cultured CD4+ T cells. TCRdb re-analysed the PCR reads in MiXCR, keeping a single row per CDR3 protein. Of about 7,300 distinct CDR3 sequences in the sample, approximately 61% are singletons; the top ten hold 15% to 20%. Concerning this clonotype: Its target is not known.

The TCR comes from a human donor with COVID-19. The sequencing here drew on cultured CD4+ T cells from blood, taken after SARS-CoV-2 vaccination.

The CDR3 DNA reads TGTGCCAGTAGTATGGAGGGGGGCAGGAACAATGAGCAGTTCTTC. It is translated as CASSMEGGRNNEQFF. This chain joins TRBV19 and TRBJ2-1, with D possibly called TRBD1 or TRBD2 (6 bases each). The germline CDR1 and CDR2 sequences are LNHDA and SQIVND (reference sequence). There are 15 residues in the CDR3. V lost 3 bases, J lost 5 bases, and 14 bases lay in between.